One sample yielded the 29 T cell receptor beta chains listed below, sequenced in a study of blood T cells in healthy people across ages. Sample-barcoded 5' priming and a J-beta primer mix drove a second PCR of roughly 6 to 12 cycles. TCRdb analysed the 5' RACE reads with MiXCR anew, one entry per CDR3 protein. Counted here are 850,000 to 1,000,000 distinct CDR3 sequences, roughly 50% occurring once; the ten biggest clones make up roughly 13%. The material sequenced was blood. These receptors originate from a young man in good health.

This clonotype has just a few counts. The rearrangement joins TRBV14 to TRBJ2-1, with TRBD1 matching over 9 bases. J lost 4 bases, V lost 3 bases, and 10 bases had no gene match. CDR1 and CDR2 from the germline V gene are SGHDN and FVKESK. CDR3 length equals 17 residues. The CDR3 coding sequence is TGTGCCAGCAGCCAGGCCGGGACAGGGACCCCGTACAATGAGCAGTTCTTC. It is translated as CASSQAGTGTPYNEQFF.

This clonotype was counted only a few times. The rearrangement links TRBV6-5 to TRBJ2-3; the D is unclear. This CDR3 has 15 residues. Germline V gene data show CDR1 as MNHEY and CDR2 as SVGAGI. V dropped 6 bases and J dropped 0 bases, with 13 bases sitting between them. The CDR3 spells CASSNNYRSTDTQYF. CDR3 coding DNA: TGTGCCAGCAGCAATAACTACCGGAGCACAGATACGCAGTATTTT.

Regarding this clonotype: The junction shows a germline mismatch at one end, possibly a read error. CDR3 nucleotide sequence: TGTACCAGCAGCCAAGGATCGGGGCCGAACACTGAAGCTTTCTTT. Amino acid sequence: CTSSQGSGPNTEAFF. The V gene is TRBV4-2, the J gene TRBJ1-1, with D possibly TRBD1 on 5 matching bases. The CDR3 has 15 amino acids. Germline loops: CDR1 LGHNA, CDR2 YNFKEQ.

The table lists this clonotype with a few counts. This chain joins TRBV7-2 and TRBJ2-7, with 11 bases lining up with TRBD2. The ends lost 5 bases at V and 3 bases at J; junction bases unmatched: 6. Germline loops: CDR1 SGHTA, CDR2 FQGNSA. The CDR3 loop spans 15 amino acids. CDR3 nucleotides: TGTGCCAGCAGCATACTAGCGGGGGTAGTCTACGAGCAGTACTTC. As protein: CASSILAGVVYEQYF.

This clonotype appeared a few times. J is TRBJ2-5 and V is TRBV29-1, with D possibly being TRBD1 (6 bases). Germline assignment: CDR1 SQVTM and CDR2 ANQGSEA. This CDR3 comprises 15 residues. V was pared by 7 bases and J by 5 bases, with 23 bases between. The CDR3 nucleotides are TGCAGCGCCGGACAGTGGCTTATAGGTGGGGAGACCCAGTACTTC. It codes for CSAGQWLIGGETQYF.

The CDR3 bases are TGTGCCAGCAGCATAGGACCGGGACTGAACACCGGGGAGCTGTTTTTT. It specifies CASSIGPGLNTGELFF. The genes are TRBV7-8 and TRBJ2-2; D might be TRBD2 (6 bases). V was cut by 5 bases and J by 1 base, with 14 bases left in between. This CDR3 comprises 16 residues. CDR1 is SGHVS and CDR2 is FQNEAQ in the germline V gene.

In this sample, this clonotype turned up a few times. The chain combines TRBV5-1 with TRBJ1-2, with TRBD1 as a possible D gene (5 bases). Germline CDR1 and CDR2: SGHRS and YFSETQ. V dropped 4 bases and J dropped 4 bases, with 17 bases sitting between them. This CDR3 has 15 residues. CDR3 in amino acids: CASSLPEGSIYGYTF. CDR3 nucleotide sequence: TGCGCCAGCAGCCTCCCCGAGGGGAGTATCTATGGCTACACCTTC.

This clonotype was observed a few times. V usage is TRBV19 and J usage is TRBJ2-3, with a weak D call TRBD2 (6 bases). Trimming left V 10 bases short and J 3 bases short, with 8 bases between. From germline, CDR1 is LNHDA and CDR2 SQIVND (reference sequence). The CDR3 loop spans 11 amino acids. The CDR3 here is CATGGTDTQYF. CDR3 nucleotide sequence: TGTGCCACCGGGGGAACAGATACGCAGTATTTT.

The rearrangement uses TRBV7-6 and TRBJ2-7; D is perhaps TRBD2 (5 bases). The CDR3 contains 15 residues. V was shortened by 1 base and J by 0 bases, with 10 bases between the two germline ends. Germline assignment: CDR1 SGHVS and CDR2 FNYEAQ. Here the CDR3 DNA reads TGTGCCAGCAGCTTAGAGGAGGAAAGCTCCTACGAGCAGTACTTC. Protein product: CASSLEEESSYEQYF.

The chain is built from TRBV7-2 and TRBJ2-7; TRBD2 might be the D (7 bases). Per the germline V gene, CDR1 is SGHTA and CDR2 is FQGNSA. The CDR3 runs to 15 residues. The ends were cut back, 5 bases at V and 1 base at J, with 15 bases in the middle. As DNA, the CDR3 is TGTGCCAGCAGCAGGGGGGGGCCCTCTTCCTACGAGCAGTACTTC. This translates into CASSRGGPSSYEQYF.

V is TRBV24-1 and J is TRBJ2-5; TRBD2 aligns across 8 bases. The V segment lost 0 bases and the J segment 2 bases; nucleotides outside the gene matches: 1. There are 15 residues in the CDR3. Germline CDR1 and CDR2: KGHDR and SFDVKD. The CDR3 here is CATSDLRGGQETQYF. In DNA form, the CDR3 reads TGTGCCACCAGTGATTTGCGGGGGGGACAAGAGACCCAGTACTTC.

The chain joins TRBV24-1 to TRBJ2-3; no clear D. The germline gives CDR1 KGHDR, CDR2 SFDVKD. V lost 1 base and J lost 4, with 8 bases in between. The CDR3 is 14 residues long. Written as DNA, the CDR3 is TGTGCCACCAGTGATTTTTGGTACGCAGATACGCAGTATTTT. Amino acids: CATSDFWYADTQYF.

V is TRBV29-1 and J is TRBJ2-3; TRBD2 is a possible D gene (6 bases). The CDR3 runs 15 residues. Trimming cost V 5 bases and J 4 bases, with 19 bases left between them. CDR1 is SQVTM and CDR2 is ANQGSEA in the germline V gene. CDR3 region: CSVIGSGVIPDTQYF. CDR3 sequence (DNA): TGCAGCGTTATTGGTAGCGGCGTCATCCCAGATACGCAGTATTTT.

V gene TRBV2 combines with J gene TRBJ2-7, with D perhaps matching TRBD2 (5 bases). CDR1 is SNHLY and CDR2 is FYNNEI in the germline V gene. The V end was cut by 4 bases, the J end by 1 base, with 11 bases between. The CDR3 consists of 14 residues. CDR3 protein: CASSAGLASYEQYF. The CDR3 nucleotides are TGTGCCAGCAGTGCGGGGTTAGCTTCCTACGAGCAGTACTTC.

This clonotype was counted a few times. This chain joins TRBV4-3 and TRBJ2-1, with 8 bases identical to TRBD2. In germline, CDR1 is LGHNA, CDR2 YSLEER. The ends lost 5 bases at V and 9 bases at J; junction bases unmatched: 12. The CDR3 is 15 residues long. The CDR3: CASSKTGSGGREQFF. The CDR3 DNA sequence: TGCGCCAGCAGCAAAACAGGAAGCGGGGGCCGTGAGCAGTTCTTC.

The chain uses TRBV10-3 and TRBJ2-7; D is tentatively TRBD1 or TRBD2 (5 bases each). CDR1 ENHRY and CDR2 SYGVKD come from the germline V gene. Trimming left V 0 bases short and J 4 bases short, with 10 bases between. This CDR3 has 14 amino acids. The CDR3 spells CAISESRDPYEQYF. The DNA of the CDR3 is TGTGCCATCAGTGAGTCCAGGGACCCATACGAGCAGTACTTC.

The rearrangement joins TRBV6-2 or TRBV6-3 to TRBJ2-3; 9 bases are a match to TRBD1. This CDR3 is built from 15 residues. Germline trimming cut 6 bases from V and 1 base from J; bases unmatched to any gene: 5. The germline CDR1 and CDR2 sequences are MNHEY and SVGEGT. The CDR3: CASSDRDRGTDTQYF. As DNA, the CDR3 is TGTGCCAGCAGCGACCGGGACAGGGGCACAGATACGCAGTATTTT.

The chain joins TRBV20-1 to TRBJ2-1; no clear D gene. This CDR3 contains 15 residues. Trimming left V 0 bases short and J 6 bases short, with 15 bases between. Germline lookup yields CDR1 DFQATT and CDR2 SNEGSKA (reference sequence). This CDR3 reads CSARDISEQSNEQFF. Here the CDR3 DNA reads TGCAGTGCTAGAGATATAAGCGAACAGAGCAATGAGCAGTTCTTC.

This rearrangement joins TRBV24-1 to TRBJ1-2; D might be TRBD1 (6 bases). Trimming cost V 9 bases and J 3 bases, with 16 bases left between them. Germline values: CDR1 KGHDR, CDR2 SFDVKD. The length of the CDR3 is 14 residues. CDR3 region: CATLFGDRYYGYTF. In DNA form, the CDR3 reads TGTGCCACCCTCTTCGGAGACAGGTACTATGGCTACACCTTC.

V is TRBV7-8 and J is TRBJ2-7; D remains unclear. The CDR3 is 15 amino acids. Looked up from germline, CDR1 is SGHVS and CDR2 is FQNEAQ. Trimming removed 2 bases from V and 3 bases from J, with 14 bases in between. As DNA, the CDR3 is TGTGCCAGCAGCTTACCCGCCGGATACGGCTACGAGCAGTACTTC. This encodes CASSLPAGYGYEQYF.

V and J are TRBV7-2 and TRBJ2-1; TRBD1 aligns across 9 bases. The CDR3 has 15 residues. Germline-derived CDR1 and CDR2 are SGHTA and FQGNSA. V lost 4 bases, J lost 3 bases, and 4 bases stayed unmatched. The CDR3 bases are TGTGCCAGCAGCTGGACAGGGGAGGGCTACAATGAGCAGTTCTTC. This translates into CASSWTGEGYNEQFF.

There are a few counts of this clonotype. The chain recombines TRBV10-3 with TRBJ1-2; tentatively, D is TRBD1 (6 bases). This CDR3 spans 14 amino acids. Trimming cost V 2 bases and J 7 bases, with 14 bases left between them. Germline lookup yields CDR1 ENHRY and CDR2 SYGVKD. This CDR3 reads CAISERGDSSGYTF. The CDR3, as DNA: TGTGCCATCAGTGAGAGGGGGGACTCAAGTGGCTACACCTTC.

This CDR3 is CASSLFGGATREKLFF. CDR3 sequence (DNA): TGTGCCAGCAGTTTATTTGGGGGGGCGACGAGAGAAAAACTGTTTTTT. V is TRBV28 and J is TRBJ1-4, with a weak D call TRBD1 (6 bases). The V gene's germline CDR1 is MDHEN and CDR2 SYDVKM. The CDR3 is 16 amino acids. Trimming removed 1 base from V and 8 bases from J, with 17 bases in between.

This chain connects TRBV15 to TRBJ1-5, with D unclear. This CDR3 region has 13 residues. Germline lookup yields CDR1 LNHNV and CDR2 YYDKDF (reference sequence). V was shortened by 5 bases and J by 0 bases, with 5 bases between the two germline ends. CDR3 residues: CATSRYSNQPQHF. CDR3 nucleotides: TGTGCCACCAGCCGGTATAGCAATCAGCCCCAGCATTTT.

This clonotype has a handful of counts. A much larger clone differs by one base, so this may be a read error. The chain links TRBV20-1 to TRBJ2-3, with 8 bases that match TRBD2. Trimming removed 5 bases from V and 8 bases from J; junction bases left unmatched: 15. CDR1 and CDR2 (germline): DFQATT, SNEGSKA (reference sequence). The CDR3 sequence is 15 residues long. The CDR3 is CSARGYGGAPGTQYF. The CDR3 coding sequence is TGCAGTGCTCGAGGCTACGGGGGGGCCCCAGGTACGCAGTATTTT.

A word on this clonotype: It may be a read error: a sequence one base away is much more abundant. The chain uses TRBV27 and TRBJ1-5, with TRBD1 identical over 8 bases. Germline V gives CDR1 MNHEY, CDR2 SMNVEV (reference sequence). Trimming removed 6 bases from V and 3 bases from J; junction bases left unmatched: 4. The CDR3 is 14 residues long. CDR3 protein: CASRTGGVNQPQHF. The CDR3 coding sequence is TGTGCCAGCAGAACAGGGGGAGTCAATCAGCCCCAGCATTTT.

This clonotype turned up a few times. V and J are TRBV2 and TRBJ2-1, with TRBD1 identical over 7 bases. The germline CDR1 and CDR2 sequences are SNHLY and FYNNEI. This CDR3 has 14 amino acids. Trimming removed 4 bases from V and 4 bases from J; junction bases left unmatched: 4. The CDR3 loop reads CASSVRDRYNEQFF. DNA for the CDR3: TGTGCCAGCAGTGTCCGGGACAGATACAATGAGCAGTTCTTC.

The V gene is TRBV28, the J gene TRBJ2-1; 8 nucleotides agree with TRBD1. Germline V gene data show CDR1 as MDHEN and CDR2 as SYDVKM. The CDR3 is 15 amino acids. J was trimmed by 7 bases and V by 4 bases; bases with no gene match: 9. CDR3 coding DNA: TGTGCCAGCAGTTCCCCAGGGGGCTCGGGGAATGAGCAGTTCTTC. Amino acid sequence: CASSSPGGSGNEQFF.

The chain joins TRBV29-1 to TRBJ2-3; 8 positions agree with TRBD2. Germline assignment: CDR1 SQVTM and CDR2 ANQGSEA. This CDR3 is built from 14 residues. Unmatched junction bases numbered 10, after V lost 3 bases and J lost 8 bases. Here the CDR3 reads CSVDDAAGGSTQYF. CDR3 in DNA: TGCAGCGTTGACGATGCCGCGGGGGGAAGTACGCAGTATTTT.